These 18 T cell receptor beta chains share one sample of origin, sequenced in a study of shared clonotypes between healthy human individuals. Clones were sequenced by immunoSEQ multiplex PCR, and TCRdb holds only the in-frame ones, with some missing. The sample contains about 2.3 million clones, 92% of which appear only once. Sequencing input: naive CD4+ T cells from PBMCs. Documented subset: CD45RA+ positively selected. The receptors come from a man younger than 35 in good health. Some clones in this sample may be carry-over from other donors' samples.

In DNA form, the CDR3 reads TGTGCCAGCTCACCACCGTCAGGGCCCAACAATGAGCAGTTCTTC. It specifies CASSPPSGPNNEQFF. This chain connects TRBV18 to TRBJ2-1, with D possibly TRBD1 on 5 matching bases. The CDR3 consists of 15 residues. Germline CDR1 is KGHSH and CDR2 is LQKENI. Between the trimmed V and J ends, which lost 0 bases and 5 bases, there was a span of 11 bases.

The chain is built from TRBV7-9 and TRBJ2-5; D ambiguous. V lost 5 bases and J lost 1, with 14 bases in between. This CDR3 has 15 amino acids. The germline gives CDR1 SEHNR, CDR2 FQNEAQ (reference sequence). In DNA form, the CDR3 reads TGTGCCAGCAGCAGAGGTGATGCTTCCCAAGAGACCCAGTACTTC. Translation: CASSRGDASQETQYF.

The rearrangement joins TRBV11-2 to TRBJ1-1; D is uncertain. The ends were cut back, 1 base at V and 9 bases at J, with 9 bases in the middle. The CDR3 has 12 residues. Germline lookup yields CDR1 SGHAT and CDR2 FQNNGV. CDR3 nucleotides: TGTGCCAGCAGCTTAGCACAATCGAAAGCTTTCTTT. This sequence encodes CASSLAQSKAFF.

The genes are TRBV5-1 and TRBJ2-5, with a possible D match to TRBD2 (6 bases). The V end was cut by 0 bases, the J end by 9 bases, with 15 bases between. Per the germline V gene, CDR1 is SGHRS and CDR2 is YFSETQ. This CDR3 contains 14 residues. The CDR3, as DNA: TGCGCCAGCAGCTTGGATCTAGCGCAAAGGGCCCAGTACTTC. Its protein is CASSLDLAQRAQYF.

CDR3 DNA: TGTGCCATCGGTATCGGGGCAGTTGGGTCCCAGCCCCAGCATTTT. Translation gives CAIGIGAVGSQPQHF. V and J are TRBV28 and TRBJ1-5; the D gene is possibly TRBD1 (5 bases). The CDR3 consists of 15 residues. CDR1 MDHEN and CDR2 SYDVKM come from the germline V gene. The V and J ends lost 10 bases and 7 bases respectively, with 23 bases between them. The full variable domain, in which reference TRBV28 and TRBJ1-5 provide the parts outside the CDR3, is DVKVTQSSRYLVKRTGEKVFLECVQDMDHENMFWYRQDPGLGLRLIYFSYDVKMKEKGDIPEGYSVSREKKERFSLILESASTNQTSMYLCAIGIGAVGSQPQHFGDGTRLSIL.

The chain carries TRBV9 and TRBJ1-2, with TRBD1 matching over 7 bases. The CDR3 has 15 amino acids. From germline, CDR1 is SGDLS and CDR2 YYNGEE. V shed 4 bases, J shed 10 bases, and the junction held 16 bases outside the gene matches. CDR3 in DNA: TGTGCCAGCAGCCCTAACTCACCGGGACAGAATTACTACACCTTC. Translation: CASSPNSPGQNYYTF. Full variable domain (remainder filled in from reference TRBV9 and TRBJ1-2): DSGVTQTPKHLITATGQRVTLRCSPRSGDLSVYWYQQSLDQGLQFLIQYYNGEERAKGNILERFSAQQFPDLHSELNLSSLELGDSALYFCASSPNSPGQNYYTFGSGTRLTVV.

CDR3 sequence (DNA): TGTGCCAGCAGCTTAATTAGCGGGAGCACCTACAATGAGCAGTTCTTC. It encodes CASSLISGSTYNEQFF. V and J are TRBV7-3 and TRBJ2-1; 9 nucleotides agree with TRBD2. This CDR3 has 16 residues. J gave up 2 bases and V 1 base, and 3 bases lay outside the gene matches. The V gene's germline CDR1 is SGHTA and CDR2 FQGTGA.

The sample holds one count of this clone. V gene TRBV28 combines with J gene TRBJ2-1, with TRBD2 matching 7 bases. V shed 3 bases and J 3 bases; nucleotides not matched to a gene: 5. The germline V gene has CDR1 MDHEN and CDR2 SYDVKM. The CDR3 runs to 15 residues. As DNA, the CDR3 is TGTGCCAGCAGTTTTGTGGGAGGGAACTACAATGAGCAGTTCTTC. Residues: CASSFVGGNYNEQFF.

J is TRBJ2-1 and V is TRBV5-1; D is perhaps TRBD1 (7 bases). The germline V gene has CDR1 SGHRS and CDR2 YFSETQ. The CDR3 is 14 residues long. V shed 0 bases and J shed 9 bases, with 13 bases lying between them. In DNA, the CDR3 is TGCGCCAGCAGCTTGGGGCAGGGGGAGGCTGAGCAGTTCTTC. Residues: CASSLGQGEAEQFF. The variable domain in full, with the rest retrieved from reference TRBV5-1 and TRBJ2-1, is KAGVTQTPRYLIKTRGQQVTLSCSPISGHRSVSWYQQTPGQGLQFLFEYFSETQRNKGNFPGRFSGRQFSNSRSEMNVSTLELGDSALYLCASSLGQGEAEQFFGPGTRLTVL.

The J gene is TRBJ2-1, the V gene TRBV30; D gene ambiguous. The CDR3 length is 12 residues. Trimming removed 4 bases from V and 15 bases from J, with 19 bases in between. Germline CDR1 and CDR2: GTSNPN and SVGIG (reference sequence). CDR3 protein: CAWNSGSTRRFF. The CDR3, as DNA: TGTGCCTGGAATAGTGGGTCTACCCGAAGGTTCTTC.

The rearrangement uses TRBV5-8 and TRBJ2-6, with 10 bases aligning to TRBD2. The CDR3 has 15 residues. The V segment lost 4 bases and the J segment 6 bases; nucleotides outside the gene matches: 4. Germline assignment: CDR1 SGHTS and CDR2 YDEGEE. CDR3 in DNA: TGTGCCAGCAGCCCCGGGACTAGCGAGGCCAACGTCCTGACTTTC. Residues: CASSPGTSEANVLTF.

The chain uses TRBV7-3 and TRBJ2-5, with a weak D call TRBD2 (5 bases). CDR3 length equals 13 residues. V was cut by 3 bases and J by 2 bases, with 7 bases left in between. Per germline, CDR1 SGHTA and CDR2 FQGTGA. CDR3 bases: TGTGCCAGCAGCTTTAGCGTTCAAGAGACCCAGTACTTC. Translated, it gives CASSFSVQETQYF.

The chain combines TRBV28 with TRBJ1-2; tentatively, D is TRBD1 (5 bases). The germline V gene has CDR1 MDHEN and CDR2 SYDVKM. The CDR3 has 15 amino acids. V was clipped by 5 bases and J by 3 bases, with 16 bases between them. The CDR3, as DNA: TGTGCCAGCAGTCTACGGGGCGGGGCTGACTATGGCTACACCTTC. It specifies CASSLRGGADYGYTF.

A word on this clone: Within the sample, other DNA sequences also encode this same CDR3. The chain employs TRBV5-4 and TRBJ2-2; tentative D call: TRBD2 (5 bases). The CDR3 length is 14 residues. Trimming removed 3 bases at V and 1 base at J, with 7 bases between. The germline V gene encodes CDR1 SGHNT and CDR2 YYREEE (reference sequence). CDR3 nucleotide sequence: TGTGCCAGCAGCTCCGGACTGAACACCGGGGAGCTGTTTTTT. Protein: CASSSGLNTGELFF. Variable domain in full (rest from reference TRBV5-4 and TRBJ2-2): ETGVTQSPTHLIKTRGQQVTLRCSSQSGHNTVSWYQQALGQGPQFIFQYYREEENGRGNFPPRFSGLQFPNYSSELNVNALELDDSALYLCASSSGLNTGELFFGEGSRLTVL.

The chain joins TRBV7-6 to TRBJ2-3; D call uncertain. CDR3 length equals 12 residues. The V end was cut by 1 base, the J end by 5 bases, with 4 bases between. Germline V gene data show CDR1 as SGHVS and CDR2 as FNYEAQ. CDR3 DNA sequence: TGTGCCAGCAGCTTAGGGAAAGATACGCAGTATTTT. Its translation is CASSLGKDTQYF.

The rearrangement uses TRBV9 and TRBJ2-1; D uncertain. V lost 8 bases and J 5 bases, leaving 8 bases between the germline ends. This CDR3 is built from 11 residues. From germline, CDR1 is SGDLS and CDR2 YYNGEE. As DNA, the CDR3 is TGTGCCAGTAGTCAGAACAATGAGCAGTTCTTC. It is translated as CASSQNNEQFF.

The chain uses TRBV7-8 and TRBJ1-3; D is undetermined. V shed 4 bases and J shed 0 bases, with 10 bases lying between them. This CDR3 contains 15 residues. The germline CDR1 and CDR2 sequences are SGHVS and FQNEAQ. The CDR3 DNA reads as TGTGCCAGCAGCTCCACCATCAACTCTGGAAACACCATATATTTT. As protein: CASSSTINSGNTIYF.

V usage is TRBV4-1 and J usage is TRBJ2-3; the match to TRBD2 covers 11 bases. Germline CDR1 reads MGHRA; CDR2 reads YSYEKL. V shed 4 bases, J shed 1 base, and the junction held 13 bases outside the gene matches. The CDR3 has 19 amino acids. The CDR3 coding sequence is TGCGCCAGCAGCCGCGGACTAGCGGGCCTCGTTCGTGGCACAGATACGCAGTATTTT. Protein sequence: CASSRGLAGLVRGTDTQYF.